These 9 T cell receptor beta chains were all obtained from the same sample, sequenced in a study of blood T cells in healthy people across ages. Together with a sample-barcoded 5' primer, a J-beta primer mix was included in a second PCR lasting roughly 6 to 12 cycles. From the 5' RACE reads, TCRdb called clonotypes with MiXCR, one entry per CDR3 protein. The sample yields more than 1 million distinct CDR3 sequences, under 55% seen once. Source material: blood. These receptors were obtained from a woman aged 60-75 years in good health.

This clonotype was observed a single time. A much larger clone lies a single base off, so this may be a read error. V is TRBV11-1 and J is TRBJ2-1, with 7 bases aligning to TRBD1. V lost 5 bases and J lost 7; bases outside the gene matches: 8. Germline loops: CDR1 SGHAT, CDR2 FQDESV (reference sequence). This CDR3 region has 14 residues. CDR3 in DNA: TGTGCCAGCAGCGACGACAGGGTGGGGAATGAGCAGTTCTTC. Protein: CASSDDRVGNEQFF.

This clonotype was seen a handful of times. The chain couples TRBV7-2 to TRBJ2-3; TRBD2 agrees at 10 bases. This CDR3 region has 15 residues. The J segment lost 4 bases and the V segment lost 4 bases, leaving 5 bases of the junction unmatched. Germline V gives CDR1 SGHTA, CDR2 FQGNSA. The CDR3 loop reads CASSSSGSRADTQYF. CDR3 nucleotide sequence: TGTGCCAGCAGCTCTAGCGGGAGTCGGGCAGATACGCAGTATTTT.

This chain uses TRBV28 with TRBJ1-5, with D tentatively TRBD1 (5 bases). This CDR3 is 15 amino acids long. CDR1 MDHEN and CDR2 SYDVKM come from the germline V gene. Trimming cost V 2 bases and J 4 bases, with 12 bases left between them. The CDR3 nucleotides are TGTGCCAGCAGTTTAGGTGGGGGAAAGAATCAGCCCCAGCATTTT. The encoded protein is CASSLGGGKNQPQHF.

This chain joins TRBV29-1 and TRBJ2-1, with 10 bases that match TRBD1. The CDR3 runs to 13 residues. Germline V CDR1 and CDR2: SQVTM, ANQGSEA. After removal of 6 bases from V and 8 bases from J, the junction contained 7 bases not matched to a gene. The CDR3 region is CSVPVGQGYEQFF. The CDR3 bases are TGCAGCGTCCCCGTGGGACAGGGGTATGAGCAGTTCTTC.

This clonotype has just a few counts. The V and J genes are TRBV15 and TRBJ1-3; D perhaps matches TRBD1 (6 bases). The germline CDR1 and CDR2 sequences are LNHNV and YYDKDF (reference sequence). This CDR3 comprises 14 residues. V dropped 5 bases and J dropped 5 bases, with 13 bases sitting between them. The CDR3 reads CATSQPQGRNTIYF. CDR3 coding DNA: TGTGCCACCAGCCAGCCTCAGGGGAGAAACACCATATATTTT.

The rearrangement links TRBV3-1 to TRBJ1-1; a weak D match, TRBD1 (6 bases). CDR3 length: 15 amino acids. Germline-derived CDR1 and CDR2 are LGHDT and YNNKEL (reference sequence). Trimming removed 0 bases at V and 0 bases at J, with 8 bases between. CDR3 residues: CASSQEGQMNTEAFF. CDR3 coding DNA: TGTGCCAGCAGCCAAGAAGGACAGATGAACACTGAAGCTTTCTTT.

This clonotype was detected a few times. The V and J genes are TRBV27 and TRBJ2-1, with TRBD1 identical over 9 bases. Per germline, CDR1 MNHEY and CDR2 SMNVEV (reference sequence). The ends lost 3 bases at V and 8 bases at J; junction bases unmatched: 8. The CDR3 is 15 amino acids. The CDR3 sequence: CASSFDRGATDEQFF. The CDR3 nucleotides read TGTGCCAGCAGTTTTGACAGGGGGGCGACGGATGAGCAGTTCTTC.

This chain uses TRBV29-1 with TRBJ2-2; the D gene is possibly TRBD2 (6 bases). The CDR3 is made up of 14 amino acids. Between the trimmed V and J ends, which lost 4 bases and 3 bases, there was a span of 12 bases. Looked up from germline, CDR1 is SQVTM and CDR2 is ANQGSEA. The CDR3 here is CSVARGAYTGELFF. CDR3 nucleotides: TGCAGCGTTGCGCGCGGGGCGTACACCGGGGAGCTGTTTTTT.

The chain is built from TRBV12-3 or TRBV12-4 and TRBJ1-5, with TRBD1 identical over 8 bases. This CDR3 comprises 17 residues. V was clipped by 0 bases and J by 2 bases; unmatched bases: 6. The CDR3 bases are TGTGCCAGCAGTTTAGCGCATCTGACAGGGGGCAATCAGCCCCAGCATTTT. Translating gives CASSLAHLTGGNQPQHF.